These T cell receptor beta chains were read from a single sample in a study of beta chain features in type 1 diabetes. Produced via immunoSEQ multiplex PCR; TCRdb's table is partial and in-frame only. The sample holds about 130,000 clones, about 10% seen once. The sequenced sample consisted of central memory CD4+ T cells from blood. All receptors derive from a man younger than 30 in good health. CDR3s include the opening cysteine and the closing phenylalanine or tryptophan. The D gene is left open where the match is weak. Size tells how often a clone was seen (once, few, many) or the class of an expanded clone, and some rows leave it out.

TRBD1,TRBV7-9,TRBJ1-4,.,TGTGCCAGCAGCTTAAGACAGGGGGGCGAAAAACTGTTTTTT,CASSLRQGGEKLFF
TRBD1,TRBV7-2,TRBJ2-5,few,TGTGCCAGCAGCCCGCAGACAGGGTACCAAGAGACCCAGTACTTC,CASSPQTGYQETQYF
.,TRBV6-1,TRBJ2-7,few,TGTGCCAGCAGTGAAGGTGACAGGAGACACGAGCAGTACTTC,CASSEGDRRHEQYF
TRBD1,TRBV5-1,TRBJ2-1,few,TGCGCCAGCAGCGTTTCCGGGACAGGGGTAGGTGAGCAGTTCTTC,CASSVSGTGVGEQFF
.,TRBV27,TRBJ2-7,few,TGTGCCAGCAGTTTAAAGACAGCCTACGAGCAGTACTTC,CASSLKTAYEQYF
.,TRBV6-5,TRBJ2-3,.,TGTGCCAGCAGTTCTGTCGGTTCAACAGATACGCAGTATTTT,CASSSVGSTDTQYF
TRBD1,TRBV6-5,TRBJ2-7,few,TGTGCCAGCAGTTACTCCCGACAGGGGGCTTACGAGCAGTACTTC,CASSYSRQGAYEQYF
.,TRBV18,TRBJ1-2,.,TGTGCCAGCTCACCACCGGGTGTTGCAGGGGACGATGGCTACACCTTC,CASSPPGVAGDDGYTF
TRBD2,TRBV6-5,TRBJ2-5,.,TGTGCCAGCAGTGCCCGGGGGGGGGAGACCCAGTACTTC,CASSARGGETQYF
TRBD1,TRBV6-6,TRBJ2-7,.,TGTGCCAGCAATTGGGGGACAGGGATCAACGAGCAGTACTTC,CASNWGTGINEQYF
.,TRBV28,TRBJ1-5,few,TGTGCCAGCAGCCGCCAGTTGGGCCGGCAGCCCCAGCATTTT,CASSRQLGRQPQHF
TRBD2,TRBV6-1,TRBJ2-1,.,TGTGCCAGCAGCGGACTAGCGGGGAATTACAATGAGCAGTTCTTC,CASSGLAGNYNEQFF
TRBD2,TRBV7-3,TRBJ2-1,many,TGTGCCAGCAGCTCCCTAAGCGGGGGGTCCTACAATGAGCAGTTCTTC,CASSSLSGGSYNEQFF
TRBD2,TRBV11-2,TRBJ2-5,.,TGTGCCAGCAGCCGAGGGGGTAGCGGGGTAGAGACCCAGTACTTC,CASSRGGSGVETQYF
TRBD1,TRBV5-5,TRBJ2-6,.,TGTGCCAGCAGCTTGTCGACAGGGGAATCTGGGGCCAACGTCCTGACTTTC,CASSLSTGESGANVLTF
TRBD1,TRBV4-1,TRBJ1-2,.,TGCGCCAGCAGCCAGACAGGGAACTATGGCTACACCTTC,CASSQTGNYGYTF
.,TRBV25-1,TRBJ1-3,few,TGTGCCAGCAGTGAAGTAGTGAATTTT,CASSEVVNF
.,TRBV27,TRBJ2-5,few,TGTGCCAGAGGAGAGGAGACCCAGTACTTC,CARGEETQYF
TRBD2,TRBV27,TRBJ2-7,few,TGTGCCAGCAGTTTACGAGCGGGGGGGCCTTACGAGCAGTACTTC,CASSLRAGGPYEQYF
TRBD2,TRBV19,TRBJ2-5,.,TGTGCCAGTAGTATTCAGGCTAGCGGGTCCCCGGAGACCCAGTACTTC,CASSIQASGSPETQYF
TRBD1,TRBV7-9,TRBJ2-7,few,TGTGCCAGCAGCATGGTCAGGGGGCGAGAGCAGTACTTC,CASSMVRGREQYF
TRBD2,TRBV18,TRBJ2-3,.,TGTGCCAGCTCACCGACGACTAGCGGGGGAAGCACAGATACGCAGTATTTT,CASSPTTSGGSTDTQYF